This is a list of T cell receptor beta chains from one sample in a study of blood T cell repertoires in COVID-19. Produced via immunoSEQ multiplex PCR; TCRdb's table is partial and in-frame only. The sample shows about 63,000 clones, about 83% of them seen only once. Sequenced sample: peripheral blood. All receptors come from a woman over 75 with acute or convalescent COVID-19. CDR3s include the opening cysteine and the closing phenylalanine or tryptophan. A D gene is named only where the DNA matches it firmly. A clone size is listed for some rows: how often the clone was seen (once, few, many), or a class if it is expanded.

>TRBJ2-5|-|TRBD1|TRBV19
TGTGCCAGTAAAAGGGACAGGGAGGAGACCCAGTACTTC
CASKRDREETQYF
>TRBJ1-3|-|-|TRBV30
TGTGCCTGGAGTCGGGTGGACAGTTACCTCTCTGGAAACACCATATATTTT
CAWSRVDSYLSGNTIYF
>TRBJ1-2|-|-|TRBV11-3
TGTGCCAGCAGCTTAACAGAGGGATATGGCTACACCTTC
CASSLTEGYGYTF
>TRBJ1-6|-|TRBD1|TRBV28
TGTGCCAGCAGCTCCCCGGGACAGACGGAGTCCCTCCACTTT
CASSSPGQTESLHF
>TRBJ1-6|-|-|TRBV6-5
TGTGCCAGCCGGGGGATTGGGGTAAATTCACCCCTCCACTTT
CASRGIGVNSPLHF
>TRBJ1-5|-|TRBD1|TRBV10-3
TGTGCCATCAGTTCGGACAGGGCCAGCAATCAGCCCCAGCATTTT
CAISSDRASNQPQHF
>TRBJ2-3|-|-|TRBV27
TGTGCCACTTGGCGCGGGTCCCCTGGTAGCACAGATACGCAGTATTTT
CATWRGSPGSTDTQYF
>TRBJ2-5|-|TRBD2|TRBV2
TGTGCCAGCAGTGAAGCGCTCGGACTAGCGGGAGTTACCCAGTACTTC
CASSEALGLAGVTQYF
>TRBJ2-2|-|TRBD1|TRBV5-6
TGTGCCAGCAGGGCCACAGGGGATCGAGGGGAGCTGTTTTTT
CASRATGDRGELFF
>TRBJ2-1|-|TRBD2|TRBV4-2
TGTGCCAGCAGCCTGGATGGACTAGCGAGTGGCAATGAGCAGTTCTTC
CASSLDGLASGNEQFF
>TRBJ1-6|-|-|TRBV10-3
TGTGCCGTTGCTACGAGCTCCTATAATTCACCCCTCCACTTT
CAVATSSYNSPLHF
>TRBJ2-3|-|TRBD2|TRBV7-2
TGTGCCAGCAGCGGGGGACTAGCGGGTAGCACAGATACGCAGTATTTT
CASSGGLAGSTDTQYF
>TRBJ1-2|-|-|TRBV6-1
TGTGCCAGCAGTGAAGCGTACCCGTCGGCAGGGAACGGCTTC
CASSEAYPSAGNGF
>TRBJ2-1|-|-|TRBV11-2
TGTGCCAGCAGCTTAGTGGTCAGGCCTGGGCACAATGAGCAGTTCTTC
CASSLVVRPGHNEQFF
>TRBJ1-2|-|TRBD1|TRBV24-1
TGTGCCACCAGTCGGGGACAGGCGTTGGATGGCTACACCTTC
CATSRGQALDGYTF
>TRBJ2-7|-|TRBD2|TRBV20-1
TGCAGTGCTAGTGGGCTAGCGGGGGTCACCTACGAGCAGTACTTC
CSASGLAGVTYEQYF
>TRBJ1-1|-|TRBD1|TRBV5-1
TGCGCCAGCAGCGTCGACAGGGGGATGAACACTGAAGCTTTCTTT
CASSVDRGMNTEAFF
>TRBJ2-2|-|-|TRBV20-1
TGCAGTGCTAGTGAGCGGTCGAACACCGGGGAGCTGTTTTTT
CSASERSNTGELFF
>TRBJ1-5|-|-|TRBV28
TGTGCCAGCAGTTTCACAGGGTACCAGCCCCAGCATTTT
CASSFTGYQPQHF
>TRBJ1-2|-|-|TRBV28
TGTGCCAGCAGTTCTTCAGGGTTGAACTATGGCTACACCTTC
CASSSSGLNYGYTF
>TRBJ1-5|-|TRBD1|TRBV4-1
TGCGCCAGCAGCCAAGACCGGGACAGGGCCATCAATCAGCCCCAGCATTTT
CASSQDRDRAINQPQHF
>TRBJ1-5|-|-|TRBV29-1
TGCAGCGTTCAGATGGGCCGGGGGGTTAATCAGCCCCAGCATTTT
CSVQMGRGVNQPQHF
>TRBJ2-1|-|-|TRBV4-1
TGCGCCAGCAGCGGAAGGACGAGCGGCTCCTACAATGAGCAGTTCTTC
CASSGRTSGSYNEQFF
>TRBJ1-5|-|TRBD1|TRBV18
TGTGCCAGCTCGCTAGGGACAGGGGTCAATCAGCCCCAGCATTTT
CASSLGTGVNQPQHF
>TRBJ1-1|-|TRBD1|TRBV7-6
TGTGCCAGCAGCCCTCTGACAGGGGGTATGGCTGAAGCTTTCTTT
CASSPLTGGMAEAFF
>TRBJ2-7|-|-|TRBV5-8
TGTGCCAGCAGCTTGGGCCGACAGGTGCAGTACTTC
CASSLGRQVQYF
>TRBJ2-3|-|-|TRBV13
TGTGCCAGCAAGCCCCTGTGGAGGAAGGGTACGCAGTATTTT
CASKPLWRKGTQYF
>TRBJ2-7|once|-|TRBV5-1
TGCGCCAGCAGCTTGGACAGGGTATTCCACGAGCAGTACTTC
CASSLDRVFHEQYF
>TRBJ2-3|few|TRBD2|TRBV10-3
TGTGCCATCAGCCCTAGCGGGGGGACTGATACGCAGTATTTT
CAISPSGGTDTQYF
>TRBJ1-4|-|-|TRBV5-1
TGCGCCAGCAGCCCCGGACAGACTCTTAATGAAAAACTGTTTTTT
CASSPGQTLNEKLFF
>TRBJ1-5|-|-|TRBV7-9
TGTGCCAGCAGCTACACGAATCAGCCCCAGCATTTT
CASSYTNQPQHF